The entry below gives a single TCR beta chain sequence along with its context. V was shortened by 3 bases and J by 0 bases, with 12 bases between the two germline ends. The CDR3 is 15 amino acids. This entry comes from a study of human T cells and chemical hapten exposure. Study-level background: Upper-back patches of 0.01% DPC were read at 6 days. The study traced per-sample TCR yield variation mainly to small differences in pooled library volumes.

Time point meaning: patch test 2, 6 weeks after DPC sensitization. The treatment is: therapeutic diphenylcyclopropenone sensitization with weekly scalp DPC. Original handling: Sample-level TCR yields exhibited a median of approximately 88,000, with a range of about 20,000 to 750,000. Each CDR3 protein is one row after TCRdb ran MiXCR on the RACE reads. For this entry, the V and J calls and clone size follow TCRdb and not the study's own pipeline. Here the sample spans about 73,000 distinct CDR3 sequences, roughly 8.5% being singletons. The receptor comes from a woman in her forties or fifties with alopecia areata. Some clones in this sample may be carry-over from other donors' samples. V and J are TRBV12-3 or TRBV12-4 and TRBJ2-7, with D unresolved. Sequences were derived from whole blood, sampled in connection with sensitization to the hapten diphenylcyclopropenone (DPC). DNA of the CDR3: TGTGCCAGCAGTTTCTCCCCCGAGAGCTCCTACGAGCAGTACTTC. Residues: CASSFSPESSYEQYF.